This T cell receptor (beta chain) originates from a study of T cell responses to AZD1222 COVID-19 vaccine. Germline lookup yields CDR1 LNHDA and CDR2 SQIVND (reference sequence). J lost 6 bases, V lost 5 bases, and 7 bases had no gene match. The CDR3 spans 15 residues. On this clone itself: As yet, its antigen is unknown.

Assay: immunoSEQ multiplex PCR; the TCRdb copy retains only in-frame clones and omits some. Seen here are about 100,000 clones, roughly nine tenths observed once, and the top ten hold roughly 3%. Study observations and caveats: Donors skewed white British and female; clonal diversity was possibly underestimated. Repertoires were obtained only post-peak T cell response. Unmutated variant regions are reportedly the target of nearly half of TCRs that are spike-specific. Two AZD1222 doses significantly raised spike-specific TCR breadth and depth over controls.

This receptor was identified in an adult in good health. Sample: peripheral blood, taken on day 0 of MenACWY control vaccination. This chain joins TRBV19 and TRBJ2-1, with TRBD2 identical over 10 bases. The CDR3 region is CASSASAGGRNEQFF. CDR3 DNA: TGTGCCAGTAGTGCCTCAGCGGGGGGGCGCAATGAGCAGTTCTTC.